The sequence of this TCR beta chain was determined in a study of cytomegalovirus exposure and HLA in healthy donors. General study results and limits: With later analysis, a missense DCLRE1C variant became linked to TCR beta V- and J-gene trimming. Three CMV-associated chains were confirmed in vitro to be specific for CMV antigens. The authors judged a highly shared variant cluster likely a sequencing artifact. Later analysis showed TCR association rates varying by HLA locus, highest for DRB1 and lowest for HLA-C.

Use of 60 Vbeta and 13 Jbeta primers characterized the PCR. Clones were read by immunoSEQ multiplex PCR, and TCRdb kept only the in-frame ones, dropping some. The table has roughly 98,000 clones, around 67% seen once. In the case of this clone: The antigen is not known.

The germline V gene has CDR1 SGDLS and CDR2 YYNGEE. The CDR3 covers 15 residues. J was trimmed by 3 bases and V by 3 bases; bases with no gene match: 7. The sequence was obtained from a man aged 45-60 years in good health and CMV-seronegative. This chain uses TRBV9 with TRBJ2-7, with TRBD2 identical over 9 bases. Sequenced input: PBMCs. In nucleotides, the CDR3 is TGTGCCAGCAGCGCCCGACTAGCGGATATCTACGAGCAGTACTTC. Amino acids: CASSARLADIYEQYF. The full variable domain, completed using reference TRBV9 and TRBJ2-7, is DSGVTQTPKHLITATGQRVTLRCSPRSGDLSVYWYQQSLDQGLQFLIQYYNGEERAKGNILERFSAQQFPDLHSELNLSSLELGDSALYFCASSARLADIYEQYFGPGTRLTVT.